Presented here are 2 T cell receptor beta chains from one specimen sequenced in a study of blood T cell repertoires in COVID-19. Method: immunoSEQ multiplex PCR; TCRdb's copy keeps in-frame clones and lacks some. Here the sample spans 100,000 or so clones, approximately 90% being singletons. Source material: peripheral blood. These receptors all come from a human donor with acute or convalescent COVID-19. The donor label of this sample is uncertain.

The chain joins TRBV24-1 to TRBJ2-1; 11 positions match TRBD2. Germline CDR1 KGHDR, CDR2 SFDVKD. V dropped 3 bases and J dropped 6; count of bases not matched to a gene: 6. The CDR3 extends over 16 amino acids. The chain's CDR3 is CATSDELAGALNEQFF. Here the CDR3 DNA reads TGTGCCACCAGTGATGAACTAGCGGGAGCTCTCAATGAGCAGTTCTTC.

CDR3 in amino acids: CASSLRGGLVSGTMNEQFF. The DNA for the CDR3 is TGTGCCAGCAGTTTACGTGGGGGACTTGTTTCGGGTACTATGAATGAGCAGTTCTTC. The V gene is TRBV27, the J gene TRBJ2-1; D possibly corresponds to TRBD2 (6 bases). The CDR3 has 19 residues. Germline V gives CDR1 MNHEY, CDR2 SMNVEV (reference sequence). The germline V and J ends were trimmed by 2 bases and 7 bases, with 27 bases remaining between them.